A few counts support the clone carrying this TCR beta chain. CDR3 size: 13 residues. V was pared by 9 bases and J by 0 bases, with 12 bases between. Germline CDR1 reads MNHEY; CDR2 reads SMNVEV (reference sequence). The data are from a study of T cell responses to AZD1222 COVID-19 vaccine. TCRdb's copy holds only in-frame clones and misses some; the assay was immunoSEQ multiplex PCR. The data hold around 83,000 clones, with roughly 83% observed a single time. The chain combines TRBV27 with TRBJ2-7; a possible D gene is TRBD2 (5 bases). The sequenced sample was peripheral blood, obtained on day 0 of AZD1222 vaccination. This clonotype was obtained from an adult in good health. The CDR3, as DNA: TGTGCCAGTCGGGATGGGCCCTCCTACGAGCAGTACTTC. This sequence encodes CASRDGPSYEQYF.